This TCR beta chain came from a study of Tregs in tolerant kidney transplant recipients. As concerns this clone: Its specificity is unknown.

Thawed PBMCs were FACS-sorted into unstimulated CD4+CD25+CD127- regulatory T cells, CD4+CD25- non-regulatory cells, CD4 and CD8 cells. Study-wide results and limits: Findings come from small patient numbers and require larger validation. No direct test of biological reproducibility was done here. Tregs expanded with activated donor B cells seemed most donor-specific.

TCRdb's table, derived via immunoSEQ multiplex PCR, lists solely in-frame clones and lacks some. Of about 240,000 clones listed, about 86% are singletons. CDR1 and CDR2 from the germline V gene are SEHNR and FQNEAQ (reference sequence). The CDR3 length is 16 residues. The ends were cut back, 2 bases at V and 3 bases at J, with 16 bases in the middle. The TCR comes from a human donor in good health. The sample taken for sequencing was CD4+ T cells from blood. The chain uses TRBV7-9 and TRBJ1-1; no reliable D call. The CDR3 nucleotides are TGTGCCAGCAGCTTAAGAAGGATTGAAGATGACACTGAAGCTTTCTTT. Translating it yields CASSLRRIEDDTEAFF. The entire variable domain, with the rest obtained from reference TRBV7-9 and TRBJ1-1, is as follows: DTGVSQNPRHKITKRGQNVTFRCDPISEHNRLYWYRQTLGQGPEFLTYFQNEAQLEKSRLLSDRFSAERPKGSFSTLEIQRTEQGDSAMYLCASSLRRIEDDTEAFFGQGTRLTVV.